These T cell receptor beta chains were read from a single sample in a study of CD8 T cells in Susac syndrome. TCRdb independently ran MiXCR on the immunoSEQ multiplex PCR reads; one entry per CDR3 protein. Among roughly 200,000 distinct CDR3 sequences, approximately 93% were seen once, and the ten largest hold 0.09% to 0.12%. Sequenced: CD4+ T cells from PBMCs. The receptors stem from a human donor in good health. Each CDR3 is given with its conserved first and last residue. Each record gives: J gene, V gene, clone size, D gene, CDR3 protein, CDR3 DNA. A D gene is named only where the DNA matches it firmly. Only part of the rows carry a size: once, few, many, or a class if the clone is expanded.

j_call: TRBJ1-1
v_call: TRBV2
clone_size: .
d_call: .
cdr3_aa: CASSLTEAFF
cdr3_nt: TGTGCCAGCTCCCTCACTGAAGCTTTCTTT

j_call: TRBJ2-1
v_call: TRBV27
clone_size: .
d_call: TRBD2
cdr3_aa: CASSRRRGATNEQFF
cdr3_nt: TGTGCCAGCAGCAGGAGGCGGGGGGCTACTAATGAGCAGTTCTTC

j_call: TRBJ1-1
v_call: TRBV14
clone_size: .
d_call: .
cdr3_aa: CASSRVPNTEAFF
cdr3_nt: TGTGCCAGCAGCCGCGTCCCGAACACTGAAGCTTTCTTT

j_call: TRBJ2-5
v_call: TRBV20-1
clone_size: .
d_call: .
cdr3_aa: CSARPSGEETQYF
cdr3_nt: TGCAGTGCTAGACCGTCAGGGGAAGAGACCCAGTACTTC

j_call: TRBJ1-2
v_call: TRBV28
clone_size: once
d_call: .
cdr3_aa: CASERINYGYTF
cdr3_nt: TGTGCCAGCGAGAGGATCAACTATGGCTACACCTTC

j_call: TRBJ2-2
v_call: TRBV6-1
clone_size: .
d_call: TRBD1
cdr3_aa: CASSEGDRNWELFF
cdr3_nt: TGTGCCAGCAGTGAGGGGGACAGAAACTGGGAGCTGTTTTTT

j_call: TRBJ1-6
v_call: TRBV12-3/TRBV12-4
clone_size: .
d_call: .
cdr3_aa: CASSLPRDNSPLHF
cdr3_nt: TGTGCCAGCAGTTTACCCAGGGATAATTCACCCCTCCACTTT

j_call: TRBJ1-1
v_call: TRBV18
clone_size: .
d_call: .
cdr3_aa: CASSPGASTEAFF
cdr3_nt: TGTGCCAGCTCACCGGGGGCCAGCACTGAAGCTTTCTTT

j_call: TRBJ1-6
v_call: TRBV6-5
clone_size: .
d_call: TRBD1
cdr3_aa: CATGGPPNSPLHF
cdr3_nt: TGTGCCACAGGGGGGCCGCCAAATTCACCCCTCCACTTT

j_call: TRBJ1-3
v_call: TRBV6-2/TRBV6-3
clone_size: .
d_call: TRBD1
cdr3_aa: CASSRTGVGNTIYF
cdr3_nt: TGTGCCAGCAGTCGGACAGGGGTTGGAAACACCATATATTTT

j_call: TRBJ1-1
v_call: TRBV29-1
clone_size: .
d_call: TRBD1
cdr3_aa: CSVRQGRGSEAFF
cdr3_nt: TGCAGCGTTCGACAGGGGAGGGGTTCTGAAGCTTTCTTT

j_call: TRBJ1-2
v_call: TRBV20-1
clone_size: .
d_call: .
cdr3_aa: CSSRGAGAMNYGYTF
cdr3_nt: TGCAGTTCCCGAGGGGCAGGGGCCATGAACTATGGCTACACCTTC

j_call: TRBJ2-5
v_call: TRBV10-3
clone_size: .
d_call: .
cdr3_aa: CAISESKLGTQYF
cdr3_nt: TGTGCCATCAGTGAGTCGAAATTGGGCACCCAGTACTTC

j_call: TRBJ2-2
v_call: TRBV20-1
clone_size: .
d_call: .
cdr3_aa: CSAIRSTGELFF
cdr3_nt: TGCAGTGCAATCCGAAGCACCGGGGAGCTGTTTTTT

j_call: TRBJ2-5
v_call: TRBV6-5
clone_size: .
d_call: .
cdr3_aa: CASSYSSGAGPGETQYF
cdr3_nt: TGTGCCAGCAGTTACTCCTCGGGAGCAGGACCGGGGGAGACCCAGTACTTC

j_call: TRBJ1-2
v_call: TRBV5-1
clone_size: .
d_call: .
cdr3_aa: CASSPGKGYTF
cdr3_nt: TGCGCCAGCAGCCCTGGGAAAGGCTACACCTTC

j_call: TRBJ2-5
v_call: TRBV7-2
clone_size: .
d_call: TRBD2
cdr3_aa: CASSLLAGRETQYF
cdr3_nt: TGTGCCAGCAGCTTACTAGCGGGCCGAGAGACCCAGTACTTC

j_call: TRBJ1-2
v_call: TRBV7-9
clone_size: .
d_call: .
cdr3_aa: CASSLVLDYGYTF
cdr3_nt: TGTGCCAGCAGCCTGGTCCTTGACTATGGCTACACCTTC

j_call: TRBJ2-7
v_call: TRBV15
clone_size: .
d_call: .
cdr3_aa: CATSRDLTGYEQYF
cdr3_nt: TGTGCCACCAGCAGAGATCTCACAGGCTACGAGCAGTACTTC

j_call: TRBJ2-5
v_call: TRBV5-1
clone_size: .
d_call: .
cdr3_aa: CASSLRPETQYF
cdr3_nt: TGCGCCAGCAGCTTGAGGCCAGAGACCCAGTACTTC

j_call: TRBJ1-1
v_call: TRBV7-3
clone_size: .
d_call: .
cdr3_aa: CASSLGGVNTEAFF
cdr3_nt: TGTGCCAGCAGCTTAGGTGGTGTGAACACTGAAGCTTTCTTT

j_call: TRBJ1-6
v_call: TRBV12-3/TRBV12-4
clone_size: .
d_call: .
cdr3_aa: CASSSGLSSPLHF
cdr3_nt: TGTGCCAGCAGTTCAGGGCTTAGCTCACCCCTCCACTTT

j_call: TRBJ2-5
v_call: TRBV7-9
clone_size: .
d_call: .
cdr3_aa: CASGYRAGETQYF
cdr3_nt: TGTGCCAGCGGCTACAGGGCTGGGGAGACCCAGTACTTC

j_call: TRBJ2-1
v_call: TRBV27
clone_size: .
d_call: TRBD2
cdr3_aa: CASSLMAGGSYNEQFF
cdr3_nt: TGTGCCAGCAGTTTAATGGCGGGGGGCTCCTACAATGAGCAGTTCTTC

j_call: TRBJ2-1
v_call: TRBV19
clone_size: .
d_call: TRBD2
cdr3_aa: CASSNRGVHEQFF
cdr3_nt: TGTGCCAGTAGTAATCGGGGGGTCCATGAGCAGTTCTTC

j_call: TRBJ1-1
v_call: TRBV5-6
clone_size: .
d_call: .
cdr3_aa: CASSLVGPNTEAFF
cdr3_nt: TGTGCCAGCAGCTTGGTAGGTCCGAACACTGAAGCTTTCTTT

j_call: TRBJ1-2
v_call: TRBV24-1
clone_size: .
d_call: .
cdr3_aa: CATSDVYGYTF
cdr3_nt: TGTGCCACCAGTGATGTCTATGGCTACACCTTC

j_call: TRBJ1-1
v_call: TRBV6-5
clone_size: .
d_call: .
cdr3_aa: CASITTSPGDTEAFF
cdr3_nt: TGTGCCAGCATCACAACCTCCCCAGGAGACACTGAAGCTTTCTTT

j_call: TRBJ2-7
v_call: TRBV5-4
clone_size: .
d_call: TRBD2
cdr3_aa: CASSRTSGEEQYF
cdr3_nt: TGTGCCAGCAGCCGGACTAGCGGGGAGGAGCAGTACTTC

j_call: TRBJ2-1
v_call: TRBV12-3/TRBV12-4
clone_size: .
d_call: .
cdr3_aa: CASSPKGEQFF
cdr3_nt: TGTGCCAGCAGCCCCAAGGGTGAGCAGTTCTTC

j_call: TRBJ2-2
v_call: TRBV7-3
clone_size: .
d_call: .
cdr3_aa: CASSFSRDRGELFF
cdr3_nt: TGTGCCAGCAGCTTCTCCCGGGACCGCGGGGAGCTGTTTTTT

j_call: TRBJ1-6
v_call: TRBV27
clone_size: .
d_call: .
cdr3_aa: CASSLYRAGSPLHF
cdr3_nt: TGTGCCAGCAGTTTGTACAGGGCGGGTTCACCCCTCCACTTT

j_call: TRBJ2-2
v_call: TRBV6-6
clone_size: .
d_call: .
cdr3_aa: CASSYSGSGTGELFF
cdr3_nt: TGTGCCAGCAGTTACTCGGGAAGTGGCACCGGGGAGCTGTTTTTT

j_call: TRBJ1-1
v_call: TRBV3-1
clone_size: once
d_call: TRBD1
cdr3_aa: CASSHRQGVIPTEAFF
cdr3_nt: TGTGCCAGCAGCCACCGCCAGGGGGTAATCCCCACTGAAGCTTTCTTT

j_call: TRBJ1-2
v_call: TRBV5-6
clone_size: .
d_call: .
cdr3_aa: CASTFAGDLGYTF
cdr3_nt: TGTGCCAGCACCTTCGCGGGGGATCTTGGCTACACCTTC

j_call: TRBJ2-1
v_call: TRBV5-1
clone_size: .
d_call: .
cdr3_aa: CASSLAVGNEQFF
cdr3_nt: TGCGCCAGCAGCTTAGCAGTTGGCAATGAGCAGTTCTTC

j_call: TRBJ2-1
v_call: TRBV29-1
clone_size: .
d_call: .
cdr3_aa: CSVVLSPYNEQFF
cdr3_nt: TGCAGCGTTGTGTTATCACCATACAATGAGCAGTTCTTC

j_call: TRBJ2-5
v_call: TRBV28
clone_size: .
d_call: .
cdr3_aa: CASGSGLATQYF
cdr3_nt: TGTGCCAGCGGTTCAGGGCTGGCGACCCAGTACTTC

j_call: TRBJ1-2
v_call: TRBV3-1
clone_size: .
d_call: .
cdr3_aa: CASSLYGDGYTF
cdr3_nt: TGTGCCAGCAGCCTCTATGGGGATGGCTACACCTTC

j_call: TRBJ1-2
v_call: TRBV6-1
clone_size: .
d_call: .
cdr3_aa: CASSEARVRIEYGYTF
cdr3_nt: TGTGCCAGCAGTGAAGCGCGGGTCAGGATCGAATATGGCTACACCTTC

j_call: TRBJ2-3
v_call: TRBV20-1
clone_size: .
d_call: .
cdr3_aa: CSAHGGAADTQYF
cdr3_nt: TGCAGTGCCCATGGAGGGGCTGCAGATACGCAGTATTTT

j_call: TRBJ1-1
v_call: TRBV29-1
clone_size: .
d_call: .
cdr3_aa: CSAIQGTEAFF
cdr3_nt: TGCAGCGCAATCCAGGGGACTGAAGCTTTCTTT

j_call: TRBJ2-7
v_call: TRBV10-3
clone_size: once
d_call: TRBD2
cdr3_aa: CAISQSGGQSYEQYF
cdr3_nt: TGTGCCATCAGTCAAAGCGGGGGTCAATCCTACGAGCAGTACTTC

j_call: TRBJ2-5
v_call: TRBV28
clone_size: .
d_call: TRBD2
cdr3_aa: CASNSLSGGRETQYF
cdr3_nt: TGTGCCAGCAATTCCTTAAGCGGGGGGCGAGAGACCCAGTACTTC

j_call: TRBJ1-6
v_call: TRBV12-3/TRBV12-4
clone_size: .
d_call: .
cdr3_aa: CASSFLRRNSPLHF
cdr3_nt: TGTGCCAGCAGTTTTCTCAGACGAAATTCACCCCTCCACTTT

j_call: TRBJ2-3
v_call: TRBV4-1
clone_size: .
d_call: TRBD1
cdr3_aa: CASSQERQGSTDTQYF
cdr3_nt: TGCGCCAGCAGCCAAGAAAGACAGGGAAGCACAGATACGCAGTATTTT

j_call: TRBJ1-5
v_call: TRBV23-1
clone_size: .
d_call: TRBD1
cdr3_aa: CASSPMDRWNQPQHF
cdr3_nt: TGCGCCAGCAGTCCTATGGACAGGTGGAATCAGCCCCAGCATTTT

j_call: TRBJ2-7
v_call: TRBV7-9
clone_size: few
d_call: .
cdr3_aa: CASSLLAISYEQYF
cdr3_nt: TGTGCCAGCAGCTTACTGGCAATCTCCTACGAGCAGTACTTC

j_call: TRBJ2-5
v_call: TRBV5-1
clone_size: .
d_call: .
cdr3_aa: CASSLNVGEQETQYF
cdr3_nt: TGCGCCAGCAGCTTGAATGTAGGGGAACAAGAGACCCAGTACTTC

j_call: TRBJ1-1
v_call: TRBV10-3
clone_size: .
d_call: TRBD1
cdr3_aa: CAITGTANTEAFF
cdr3_nt: TGTGCCATTACCGGGACAGCGAACACTGAAGCTTTCTTT

j_call: TRBJ1-5
v_call: TRBV7-2
clone_size: .
d_call: TRBD1
cdr3_aa: CASSRTGNNQPQHF
cdr3_nt: TGTGCCAGCAGCCGGACAGGGAACAATCAGCCCCAGCATTTT

j_call: TRBJ1-2
v_call: TRBV30
clone_size: few
d_call: .
cdr3_aa: CAWTKRSYGYTF
cdr3_nt: TGTGCCTGGACTAAAAGGTCCTATGGCTACACCTTC

j_call: TRBJ1-4
v_call: TRBV7-9
clone_size: once
d_call: .
cdr3_aa: CASSPSREKLFF
cdr3_nt: TGTGCCAGCAGCCCCAGTCGGGAAAAACTGTTTTTT

j_call: TRBJ2-7
v_call: TRBV14
clone_size: .
d_call: .
cdr3_aa: CASSRGISYEQYF
cdr3_nt: TGTGCCAGCAGCCGGGGGATCTCCTACGAGCAGTACTTC

j_call: TRBJ2-1
v_call: TRBV7-7
clone_size: .
d_call: .
cdr3_aa: CASAPGTPGGEQFF
cdr3_nt: TGTGCTAGCGCCCCCGGGACTCCCGGCGGGGAGCAGTTCTTC